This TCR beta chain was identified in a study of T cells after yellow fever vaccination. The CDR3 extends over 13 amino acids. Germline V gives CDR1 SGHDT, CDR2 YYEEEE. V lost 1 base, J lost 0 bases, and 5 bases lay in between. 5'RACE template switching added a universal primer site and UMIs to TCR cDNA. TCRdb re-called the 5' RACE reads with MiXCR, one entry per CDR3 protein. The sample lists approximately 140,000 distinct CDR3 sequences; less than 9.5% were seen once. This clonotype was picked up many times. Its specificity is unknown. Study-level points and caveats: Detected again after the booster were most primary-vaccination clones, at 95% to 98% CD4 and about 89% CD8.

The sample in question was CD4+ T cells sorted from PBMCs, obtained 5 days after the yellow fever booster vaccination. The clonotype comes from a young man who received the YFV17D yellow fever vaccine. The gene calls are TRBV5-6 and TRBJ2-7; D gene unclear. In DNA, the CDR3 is TGTGCCAGCAGCTTGATCCGCTCCTACGAGCAGTACTTC. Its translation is CASSLIRSYEQYF.